The subject of this entry is one T cell receptor (beta chain). Its antigen is not yet known. No clone much larger than this one lies a single base away; base qualities are absent. The record originates from a study of shared clonotypes between healthy human individuals (dated by TCRdb to about 2020). Study-level background: A few men and a couple of women, aged 18 to 49 years, made up the cohort. Per donor, three plates each were used for CD4 naive and CD4 memory, two for CD8 naive, and one for CD8 memory. Between about 0.8 and 9 billion PBMCs per donor were obtained by leukapheresis. To increase sequencing depth and limit assay-specific biases, different laboratories used diverse techniques to prepare libraries and sequence TCR repertoires. To estimate repertoire size and how much clonotype sharing occurs between individuals, the study deeply sequenced the blood TCR repertoires of five healthy adults.

CD8 naive samples consisted of CD45RO-negative cells that were positively selected for CCR7, yielding a CD45RA+CCR7+ population without TemRA cells. Donors were healthy HIV-negative adults with no recently reported acute infections or vaccinations. Every donor was a Caucasian adult living in Nashville, Tennessee, USA. Blood was collected by leukapheresis, and PBMCs were isolated by Ficoll-Histopaque density gradient centrifugation and then cryopreserved in liquid nitrogen vapor phase. Analytical flow cytometry was used to check the purity and quantity of every magnetically sorted T cell population. Each sorted fraction had its genomic DNA isolated and then quantified by UV absorbance on a Nanodrop 2000c. Study-level results and caveats: Higher generation probabilities were observed for clonotypes shared by all four sorted-subset donors than for non-shared clonotypes. Sampling was restricted to blood, and TCR repertoires in tissues likely differ from the TCR repertoires found in blood. When several donors were compared, the shared fraction of clonotypes was about 5% for naive CD4, about 4% for naive CD8, 2% to 2.5% for memory CD4, and 0.4% for memory CD8. Rarefaction of sorted-subset datasets indicated incomplete sequencing despite the large sequencing depth. Based on pairwise subsampling, the degree of clonotype sharing among donors was expected to be affected by sequencing depth. Because the study included only a small number of donors, the genetic and exposure-history diversity represented was limited. Estimated clonotype richness was generally larger for naive than for memory subsets.

TCR CDR3 regions were amplified from genomic DNA by multiplex PCR using the deep immunoSEQ assay. For each cell subset, the extracted genomic DNA was distributed evenly across all wells of several immunoSEQ 96-well plates, and each plate served as one replicate. For sorted subsets, approximately 210 ng of genomic DNA, equivalent to roughly 33,000 T cell genomes, went into each replicate PCR. The purified libraries were quantified using a Qubit 3.0 fluorometer, sized with a Bioanalyzer 2100, and then quantified again using the KAPA Library Quantification kit. Every immunoSEQ 96-well plate was sequenced on a separate single-read 150-cycle Illumina NextSeq 550 flow cell. In the paper's pipeline: The immunoSEQ output contained only junctional sequences without quality scores, so filtering could not match that applied to full-length reads. Sequences were annotated with PyIR, a Python wrapper for IgBLAST v1.9, and V/J genes and CDR3 were assigned using IMGT germline references. Any read was removed if the V/J assignment was weak (E-value above 1e-6), the CDR3 was missing, or the read contained stop codons, out-of-frame junctions, or ambiguous translated residues. V3J clonotypes were defined as sequences sharing an identical inferred V gene, J gene, and CDR3 amino acid sequence. Percentage overlap between repertoires was computed as shared unique clonotypes divided by the size of the smaller repertoire. RTK rarefaction, the Chao1 estimator, and Recon v2.1 estimates of unobserved clonotypes were used to assess repertoire richness. Generation probabilities were computed with OLGA for all TCRbeta clonotypes obtained by the gDNA method from a handful of donors. TCRdb holds this immuneACCESS table with in-frame rearrangements only. Some clones are missing; in checked studies, unresolved V genes explain under half, and the rest has no known cause. From that table come the V and J calls and clone size; the DNA was used to work out D and trimming. The sample contains 2 million to 2.5 million clones, about 95% of them found a single time. The ten top clones hold 0.9% to 1.3% of the sample.

The CDR3 contains 16 residues, cysteine and phenylalanine counted. Only the CDR3 portion is preserved as DNA: 48 bases, with reading frame beginning at the first base. CDR1 and CDR2 are read off the germline V gene as MNHNS and SASEGT. Trimming takes 2 bases from V and 0 bases from J, and the germline ends sit 13 bases apart. Source material: naive CD8+ T cells sorted from blood. The cell subset or site label corresponds to: CD45RA+CCR7+. Rearrangement joined TRBV6-1 to TRBJ1-1; TRBD1 is perhaps the D gene, given 6 matching bases. The TCR originated in a man between 18 and 35 years old in good health. The CDR3 reads CASSEFAGVMNTEAFF. The DNA sequence is as follows: TGTGCCAGCAGTGAATTCGCAGGGGTTATGAACACTGAAGCTTTCTTT.